This record covers a single T cell receptor beta chain. This table comes from immunoSEQ multiplex PCR, and its TCRdb copy is limited to in-frame clones, with some not included. The sample consists of some 70,000 clones, around 93% of them appearing once. Trimming shortened V by 0 bases and J by 4 bases, and 9 bases separated the two germline ends. CDR1 MGHDK and CDR2 SYGVNS come from the germline V gene. The CDR3 length is 14 residues. The sample taken for sequencing was PBMCs. This receptor was obtained from a man aged 40-49 years with rheumatoid arthritis. The genes are TRBV25-1 and TRBJ1-2; D gene unclear. In DNA, the CDR3 is TGTGCCAGCAGTGAATATGACACCGGCTATGGCTACACCTTC. It encodes CASSEYDTGYGYTF.